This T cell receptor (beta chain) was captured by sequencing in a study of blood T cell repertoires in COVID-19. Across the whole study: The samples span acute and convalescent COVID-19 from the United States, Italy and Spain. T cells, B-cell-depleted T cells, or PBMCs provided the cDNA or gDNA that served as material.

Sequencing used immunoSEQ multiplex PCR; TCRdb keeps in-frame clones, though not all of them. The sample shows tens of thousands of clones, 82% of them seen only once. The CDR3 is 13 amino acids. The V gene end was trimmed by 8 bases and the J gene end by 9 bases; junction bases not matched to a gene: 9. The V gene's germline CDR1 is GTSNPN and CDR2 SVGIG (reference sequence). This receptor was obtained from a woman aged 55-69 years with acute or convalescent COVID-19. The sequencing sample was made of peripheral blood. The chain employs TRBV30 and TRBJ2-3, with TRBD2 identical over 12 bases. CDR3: CALTSGGSGTQYF. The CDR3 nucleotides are TGTGCCCTTACTAGCGGGGGGTCGGGGACGCAGTATTTT. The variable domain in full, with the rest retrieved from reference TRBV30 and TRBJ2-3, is SQTIHQWPATLVQPVGSPLSLECTVEGTSNPNLYWYRQAAGRGLQLLFYSVGIGQISSEVPQNLSASRPQDRQFILSSKKLLLSDSGFYLCALTSGGSGTQYFGPGTRLTVL.